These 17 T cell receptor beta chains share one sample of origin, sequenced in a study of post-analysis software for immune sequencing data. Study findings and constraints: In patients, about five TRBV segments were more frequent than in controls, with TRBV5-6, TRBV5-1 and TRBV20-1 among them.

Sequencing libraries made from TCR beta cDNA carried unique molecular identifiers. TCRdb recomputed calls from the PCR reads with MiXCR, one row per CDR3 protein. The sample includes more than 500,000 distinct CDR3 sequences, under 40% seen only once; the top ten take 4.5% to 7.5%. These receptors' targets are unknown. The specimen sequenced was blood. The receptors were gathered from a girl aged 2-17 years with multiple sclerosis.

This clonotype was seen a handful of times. CDR3: CASSLALTATAQYEQYF. CDR3 DNA sequence: TGTGCCAGCAGCTTAGCGTTAACAGCCACAGCCCAATACGAGCAGTACTTC. The chain uses TRBV7-9 and TRBJ2-7; D unclear. V lost 0 bases to trimming and J lost 4 bases, with 19 bases between them. The CDR3 is made up of 17 amino acids. The germline V gene encodes CDR1 SEHNR and CDR2 FQNEAQ (reference sequence).

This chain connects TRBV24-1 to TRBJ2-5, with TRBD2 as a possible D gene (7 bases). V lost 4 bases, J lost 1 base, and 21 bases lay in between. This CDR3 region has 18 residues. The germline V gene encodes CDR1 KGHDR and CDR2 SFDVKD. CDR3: CATSEKSWGGALQETQYF. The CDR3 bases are TGTGCCACCAGTGAGAAATCCTGGGGGGGGGCCCTCCAAGAGACCCAGTACTTC.

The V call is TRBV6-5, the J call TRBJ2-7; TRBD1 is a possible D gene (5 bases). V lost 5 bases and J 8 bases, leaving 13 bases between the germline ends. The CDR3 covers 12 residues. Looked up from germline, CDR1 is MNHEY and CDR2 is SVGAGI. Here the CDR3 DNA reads TGTGCCAGCAGTAAAACCTCAGGGAAGCAGTACTTC. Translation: CASSKTSGKQYF.

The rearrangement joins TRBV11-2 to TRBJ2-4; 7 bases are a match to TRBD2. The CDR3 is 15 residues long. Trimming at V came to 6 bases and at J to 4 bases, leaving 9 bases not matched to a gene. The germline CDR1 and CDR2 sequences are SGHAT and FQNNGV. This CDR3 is CASRLNPGGKNIQYF. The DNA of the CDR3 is TGTGCCAGCAGATTAAACCCGGGGGGTAAAAACATTCAGTACTTC.

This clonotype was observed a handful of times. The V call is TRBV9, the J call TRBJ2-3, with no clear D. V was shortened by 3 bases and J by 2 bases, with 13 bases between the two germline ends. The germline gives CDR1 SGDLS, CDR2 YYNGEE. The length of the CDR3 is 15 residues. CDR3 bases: TGTGCCAGCAGCGCCGCGGTCGATTCCACAGATACGCAGTATTTT. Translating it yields CASSAAVDSTDTQYF.

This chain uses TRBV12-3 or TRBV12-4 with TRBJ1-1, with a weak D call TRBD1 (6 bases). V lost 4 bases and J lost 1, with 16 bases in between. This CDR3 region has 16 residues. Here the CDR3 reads CASSSHTSTGNTEAFF. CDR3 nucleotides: TGTGCCAGCAGTTCCCATACATCGACAGGGAACACTGAAGCTTTCTTT.

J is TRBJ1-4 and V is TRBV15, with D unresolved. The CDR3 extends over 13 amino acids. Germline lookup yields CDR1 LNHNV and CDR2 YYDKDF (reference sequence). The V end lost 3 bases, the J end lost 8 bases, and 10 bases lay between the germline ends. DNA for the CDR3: TGTGCCACCAGCAGTCTAACAGAAGAAAAACTGTTTTTT. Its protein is CATSSLTEEKLFF.

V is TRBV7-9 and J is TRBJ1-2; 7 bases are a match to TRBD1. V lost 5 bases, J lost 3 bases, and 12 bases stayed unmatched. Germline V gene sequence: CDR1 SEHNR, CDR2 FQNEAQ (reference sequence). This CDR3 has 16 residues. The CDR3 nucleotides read TGTGCCAGCAGCGCCGGATGGGGACAGACCTACTATGGCTACACCTTC. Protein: CASSAGWGQTYYGYTF.

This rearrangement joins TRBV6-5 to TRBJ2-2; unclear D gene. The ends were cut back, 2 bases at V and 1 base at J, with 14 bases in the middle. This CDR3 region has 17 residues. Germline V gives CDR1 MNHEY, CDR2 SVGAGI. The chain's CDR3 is CASSYLGIPRNTGELFF. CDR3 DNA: TGTGCCAGCAGTTACCTAGGAATACCGAGGAACACCGGGGAGCTGTTTTTT.

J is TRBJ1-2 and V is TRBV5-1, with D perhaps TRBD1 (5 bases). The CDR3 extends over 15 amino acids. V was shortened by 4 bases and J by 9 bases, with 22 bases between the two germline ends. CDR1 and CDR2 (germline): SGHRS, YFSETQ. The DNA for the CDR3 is TGCGCCAGCAGCCGGGTGGACACGCTAATATTCAGCTACACCTTC. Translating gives CASSRVDTLIFSYTF.

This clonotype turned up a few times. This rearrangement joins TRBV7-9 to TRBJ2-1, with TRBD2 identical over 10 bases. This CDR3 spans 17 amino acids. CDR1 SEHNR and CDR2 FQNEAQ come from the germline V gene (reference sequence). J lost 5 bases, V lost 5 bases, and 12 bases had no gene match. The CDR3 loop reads CASSGRTSGDKDNEQFF. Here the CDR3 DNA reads TGTGCCAGCAGCGGTAGGACTAGCGGTGACAAGGACAATGAGCAGTTCTTC.

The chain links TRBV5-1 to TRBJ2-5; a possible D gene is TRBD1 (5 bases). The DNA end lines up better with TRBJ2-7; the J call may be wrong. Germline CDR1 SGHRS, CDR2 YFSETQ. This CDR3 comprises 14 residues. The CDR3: CASSLDGAYCEQYF. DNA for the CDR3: TGCGCCAGCAGCTTGGATGGGGCTTACTGCGAGCAGTACTTC.

The CDR3 is CASSAGPLFLGTGQETQYF. DNA of the CDR3: TGTGCCAGCAGCGCGGGCCCGCTCTTCCTAGGAACGGGGCAAGAGACCCAGTACTTC. J is TRBJ2-5 and V is TRBV9; a weak D match, TRBD2 (5 bases). The V gene lost 3 bases and the J gene lost 2 bases, with 26 bases spanning the gap. Germline CDR1 is SGDLS and CDR2 is YYNGEE. There are 19 residues in the CDR3.

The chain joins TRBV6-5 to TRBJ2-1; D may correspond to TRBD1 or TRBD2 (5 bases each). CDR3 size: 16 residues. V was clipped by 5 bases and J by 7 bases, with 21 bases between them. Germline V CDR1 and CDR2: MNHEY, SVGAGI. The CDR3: CASSLFRDPPRNEQFF. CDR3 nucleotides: TGTGCCAGCAGTCTCTTCCGGGACCCCCCAAGGAATGAGCAGTTCTTC.

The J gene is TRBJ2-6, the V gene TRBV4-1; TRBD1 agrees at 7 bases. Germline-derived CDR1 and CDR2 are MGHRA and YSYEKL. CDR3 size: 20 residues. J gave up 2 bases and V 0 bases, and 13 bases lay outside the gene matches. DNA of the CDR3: TGCGCCAGCAGCCAAGAGGGTGAGGGGGCGCCTTTGACTGGGGCCAACGTCCTGACTTTC. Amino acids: CASSQEGEGAPLTGANVLTF.

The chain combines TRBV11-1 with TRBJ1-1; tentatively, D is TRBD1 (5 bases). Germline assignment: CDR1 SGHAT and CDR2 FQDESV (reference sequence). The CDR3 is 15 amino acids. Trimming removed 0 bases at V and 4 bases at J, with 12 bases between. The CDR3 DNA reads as TGTGCCAGCAGCTTAGCAGCCGCGGGGGTCACTGAAGCTTTCTTT. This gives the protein CASSLAAAGVTEAFF.

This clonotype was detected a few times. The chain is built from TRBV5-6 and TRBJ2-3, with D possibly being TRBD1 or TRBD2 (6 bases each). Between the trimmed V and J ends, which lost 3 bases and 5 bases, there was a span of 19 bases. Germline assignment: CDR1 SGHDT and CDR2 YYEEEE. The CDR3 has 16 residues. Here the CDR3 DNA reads TGTGCCAGCAGCTCCCTCCTGGGGGGCCCGGGAGATACGCAGTATTTT. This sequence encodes CASSSLLGGPGDTQYF.